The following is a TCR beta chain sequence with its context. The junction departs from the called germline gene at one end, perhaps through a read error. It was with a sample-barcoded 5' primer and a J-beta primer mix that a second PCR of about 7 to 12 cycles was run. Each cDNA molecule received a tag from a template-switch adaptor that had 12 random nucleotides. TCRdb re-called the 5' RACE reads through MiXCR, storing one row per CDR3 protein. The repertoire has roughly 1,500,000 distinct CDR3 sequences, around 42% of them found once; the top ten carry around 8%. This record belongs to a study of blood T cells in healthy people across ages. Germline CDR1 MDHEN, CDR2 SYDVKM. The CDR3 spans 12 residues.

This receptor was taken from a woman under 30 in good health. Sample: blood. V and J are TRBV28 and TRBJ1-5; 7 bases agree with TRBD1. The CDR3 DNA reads TGTACCAGCGGGACAGTCAATCAGCCCCAGCATTTT. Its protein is CTSGTVNQPQHF.